Below are 22 T cell receptor beta chains sequenced from a single sample in a study of T cell repertoires in cytomegalovirus infection. MiXCR, run by TCRdb on the reads, gives a single entry per CDR3 protein. The table lists fewer than 550,000 distinct CDR3 sequences, about 17% of them singletons. Sequencing was carried out using CD8+ T cells from PBMCs. These receptors were obtained from a human donor in good health (CMV status not recorded). Some clones in this sample may be carry-over from other donors' samples.

The chain uses TRBV13 and TRBJ2-7, with D possibly matching TRBD2 (7 bases). CDR3 length equals 14 residues. V was shortened by 5 bases and J by 2 bases, with 13 bases between the two germline ends. Germline loops: CDR1 PRHDT, CDR2 FYEKMQ (reference sequence). This CDR3 is CASSGGGAPYEQYF. CDR3 DNA sequence: TGTGCCAGCAGCGGCGGGGGCGCCCCCTACGAGCAGTACTTC.

This clonotype was observed at least ten times. CDR3 coding DNA: TGTGCCATCGGACAGGGGAGGACCAAAAACATTCAGTACTTC. This gives the protein CAIGQGRTKNIQYF. The rearrangement uses TRBV6-1 and TRBJ2-4, with 9 bases that match TRBD1. Germline V gene data show CDR1 as MNHNS and CDR2 as SASEGT. The CDR3 totals 14 residues. Unmatched junction bases numbered 6, after V lost 10 bases and J lost 2 bases.

This clonotype was observed at least ten times. V gene TRBV6-6 combines with J gene TRBJ2-5, with 12 positions matching TRBD2. The CDR3 contains 16 residues. Germline CDR1 reads MNHNY; CDR2 reads SVGAGI (reference sequence). The trim removed 6 bases at V and 5 bases at J, leaving 10 bases unmatched. In DNA form, the CDR3 reads TGTGCCAGCAGCCCGCTAGCGGGAGGGCCAGGGGAGACCCAGTACTTC. Its translation: CASSPLAGGPGETQYF.

In its sample, this clonotype was seen many times. V usage is TRBV7-3 and J usage is TRBJ2-3, with D possibly matching TRBD1 (5 bases). Germline CDR1 and CDR2: SGHTA and FQGTGA. Trimming stripped 1 base from V and 0 bases from J, with 11 bases between. The CDR3 runs 16 residues. CDR3 sequence: CASSLSSGWSTDTQYF. The CDR3 nucleotides are TGTGCCAGCAGCTTAAGTTCAGGGTGGAGCACAGATACGCAGTATTTT.

This clonotype was observed at least ten times. The J gene is TRBJ2-4, the V gene TRBV11-2; tentatively, D is TRBD1 (6 bases). The CDR3 consists of 15 residues. V gave up 6 bases and J gave up 1 base, with 13 bases separating them. The germline CDR1 and CDR2 sequences are SGHAT and FQNNGV. DNA of the CDR3: TGTGCCAGCAGTTCAACAGGGTCGGCCAAAAACATTCAGTACTTC. Protein product: CASSSTGSAKNIQYF.

In this sample, this clonotype turned up many times. The V gene is TRBV4-2, the J gene TRBJ2-1, with 10 bases identical to TRBD2. Germline-derived CDR1 and CDR2 are LGHNA and YNFKEQ. V lost 2 bases, J lost 7 bases, and 14 bases stayed unmatched. There are 18 residues in the CDR3. CDR3 amino acids: CASSQLPQIASGRNEQFF. CDR3 coding DNA: TGTGCCAGCAGCCAACTTCCCCAGATCGCTAGCGGGAGAAATGAGCAGTTCTTC.

This sequence joins TRBV9 and TRBJ2-1; 12 bases map to TRBD2. The CDR3 spans 16 residues. Germline V CDR1 and CDR2: SGDLS, YYNGEE. With V trimmed by 6 bases and J by 8 bases, 12 bases remained unmatched. The CDR3 protein is CASTPSGRAGVDEQFF. CDR3 nucleotides: TGTGCCAGCACCCCTAGCGGGAGGGCCGGGGTTGATGAGCAGTTCTTC. The full variable domain, rest sourced from reference TRBV9 and TRBJ2-1, is DSGVTQTPKHLITATGQRVTLRCSPRSGDLSVYWYQQSLDQGLQFLIQYYNGEERAKGNILERFSAQQFPDLHSELNLSSLELGDSALYFCASTPSGRAGVDEQFFGPGTRLTVL.

This chain links TRBV3-1 with TRBJ2-7; D call uncertain. V lost 3 bases and J 2 bases, leaving 8 bases between the germline ends. The CDR3 is 13 amino acids. The V gene's germline CDR1 is LGHDT and CDR2 YNNKEL (reference sequence). CDR3 DNA: TGTGCCAGCAGCCAGGCCCTACCCTACGAGCAGTACTTC. Translation: CASSQALPYEQYF.

This clonotype was recorded many times. The CDR3 DNA is TGCGCCAGCAGCCAAGAATCGCGGGACATTCAGTACTTC. Its protein product is CASSQESRDIQYF. J is TRBJ2-4 and V is TRBV4-1; TRBD2 is a possible D gene (5 bases). The CDR3 runs to 13 residues. V lost 0 bases and J 8 bases, leaving 8 bases between the germline ends. The germline V gene has CDR1 MGHRA and CDR2 YSYEKL.

The chain employs TRBV19 and TRBJ1-2, with 10 bases that match TRBD1. V shed 4 bases and J 0 bases; nucleotides not matched to a gene: 11. From germline, CDR1 is LNHDA and CDR2 SQIVND (reference sequence). The CDR3 runs to 18 residues. The chain's CDR3 is CASSTRDRGGPSNYGYTF. The CDR3 DNA reads as TGTGCCAGTAGTACGCGGGACAGGGGCGGACCCTCTAACTATGGCTACACCTTC.

At least ten counts were recorded for this clonotype. This rearrangement joins TRBV12-3 or TRBV12-4 to TRBJ2-4, with TRBD1 matching over 8 bases. The CDR3 has 14 residues. V shed 6 bases, J shed 1 base, and the junction held 2 bases outside the gene matches. The CDR3: CASSNRGAKNIQYF. The CDR3 bases are TGTGCCAGCAGCAACAGGGGGGCCAAAAACATTCAGTACTTC.

This clonotype was detected ten times or more. The chain uses TRBV7-9 and TRBJ1-1, with D uncertain. The germline V and J ends were trimmed by 3 bases and 1 base, with 6 bases remaining between them. CDR3 length equals 13 residues. Germline CDR1 and CDR2: SEHNR and FQNEAQ (reference sequence). CDR3 DNA: TGTGCCAGCAGCTTCGTGAGGAACACTGAAGCTTTCTTT. It yields the protein CASSFVRNTEAFF.

This clonotype has only a few counts. CDR3 nucleotide sequence: TGTGCCAGCAGTTACCTCGACAGGACGGGAGAGACCCAGTACTTC. It codes for CASSYLDRTGETQYF. The chain combines TRBV6-6 with TRBJ2-5; TRBD1 might be the D (6 bases). V lost 2 bases and J lost 4, with 14 bases in between. CDR1 is MNHNY, CDR2 SVGAGI, per germline (reference sequence). The CDR3 is 15 amino acids.

Worth noting for this clonotype: At one end, the junction sequence differs from germline, possibly due to a read error. This rearrangement joins TRBV7-2 to TRBJ1-5; the D gene is possibly TRBD1 (6 bases). Per the germline V gene, CDR1 is SGHTA and CDR2 is FQGNSA. The CDR3 runs 15 residues. In DNA, the CDR3 is TGTGCCAGAAGCGCGAACAGGGTTCGCAATCAGCCCAAGCATTTT. Protein: CARSANRVRNQPKHF.

The chain has TRBV5-6 and TRBJ2-3, with 10 bases aligning to TRBD1. The V and J ends lost 4 bases and 6 bases, in that order; junction bases with no gene match: 5. The CDR3 runs 14 residues. Germline lookup yields CDR1 SGHDT and CDR2 YYEEEE. In DNA, the CDR3 is TGTGCCAGCAGCCCCGGACAGGGGGGGGATACGCAGTATTTT. Translation: CASSPGQGGDTQYF.

This sequence joins TRBV19 and TRBJ2-1; 10 bases are a match to TRBD1. This CDR3 contains 16 residues. Germline-derived CDR1 and CDR2 are LNHDA and SQIVND (reference sequence). V dropped 4 bases and J dropped 8; count of bases not matched to a gene: 11. The chain's CDR3 is CASSSPGTGVTDEQFF. The CDR3 DNA reads TGTGCCAGTAGTAGCCCCGGGACAGGGGTTACCGATGAGCAGTTCTTC. The whole variable domain, remainder taken from reference TRBV19 and TRBJ2-1, is DGGITQSPKYLFRKEGQNVTLSCEQNLNHDAMYWYRQDPGQGLRLIYYSQIVNDFQKGDIAEGYSVSREKKESFPLTVTSAQKNPTAFYLCASSSPGTGVTDEQFFGPGTRLTVL.

This clonotype showed up many times. CDR3 amino acids: CASSPGQGANEQFF. The DNA of the CDR3 is TGTGCCAGCAGCCCGGGACAGGGGGCTAATGAGCAGTTCTTC. The V and J genes are TRBV6-5 and TRBJ2-1, with TRBD1 identical over 12 bases. Unmatched junction bases numbered 4, after V lost 6 bases and J lost 7 bases. The V gene's germline CDR1 is MNHEY and CDR2 SVGAGI. The CDR3 covers 14 residues.

This clonotype was counted many times. The genes are TRBV11-2 and TRBJ2-5; 7 positions agree with TRBD1. CDR3 size: 15 residues. Germline values: CDR1 SGHAT, CDR2 FQNNGV. The V segment lost 6 bases and the J segment 1 base; nucleotides outside the gene matches: 8. CDR3 in DNA: TGTGCCAGCAGTCCAGACAGGGCCCGCCAAGAGACCCAGTACTTC. This translates into CASSPDRARQETQYF.

J is TRBJ2-7 and V is TRBV11-2; a possible D gene is TRBD1 (5 bases). CDR1 and CDR2 (germline): SGHAT, FQNNGV. Between the trimmed V and J ends, which lost 1 base and 0 bases, there was a span of 7 bases. This CDR3 has 14 residues. The CDR3 loop reads CASSLAQVSYEQYF. CDR3 coding DNA: TGTGCCAGCAGCTTAGCACAGGTCTCCTACGAGCAGTACTTC.

This clonotype has ten or more counts. The V gene is TRBV10-3, the J gene TRBJ1-1, with a tentative D call TRBD1 (5 bases). CDR1 is ENHRY, CDR2 SYGVKD, per germline. The CDR3 covers 13 residues. Deletions cut 11 bases from V and 0 bases from J, with 13 bases between. CDR3 amino acids: CAALGVLNTEAFF. CDR3 DNA: TGTGCCGCACTAGGGGTCCTGAACACTGAAGCTTTCTTT.

The chain joins TRBV5-5 to TRBJ1-1, with D perhaps matching TRBD1 (5 bases). The V and J ends lost 4 bases and 7 bases respectively, with 14 bases between them. Germline CDR1 SGHKS, CDR2 YYEKEE (reference sequence). This CDR3 has 13 amino acids. The CDR3 protein is CASSGPGRHEAFF. The CDR3 DNA reads as TGTGCCAGCAGCGGACCGGGACGGCATGAAGCTTTCTTT.

This clonotype was counted at least ten times. The chain uses TRBV7-8 and TRBJ2-1, with TRBD2 identical over 10 bases. V gave up 5 bases and J gave up 8 bases; unmatched junction bases: 9. CDR1 and CDR2 from the germline V gene are SGHVS and FQNEAQ. The CDR3 sequence is 15 residues long. DNA for the CDR3: TGTGCCAGCAGCCATCGGGCTAGCGGGAGTGATGAGCAGTTCTTC. Protein sequence: CASSHRASGSDEQFF. Complete variable domain (other parts from reference TRBV7-8 and TRBJ2-1): GAGVSQSPRYKVAKRGQDVALRCDPISGHVSLFWYQQALGQGPEFLTYFQNEAQLDKSGLPSDRFFAERPEGSVSTLKIQRTQQEDSAVYLCASSHRASGSDEQFFGPGTRLTVL.